A selection of T cell receptor beta chains follows, all from one sample in a study of post-analysis software for immune sequencing data. TCRdb redid the calling of the PCR reads with MiXCR, one entry per CDR3 protein. The sample holds 700,000 to 900,000 distinct CDR3 sequences, roughly 46% seen once. Specimen: blood. These receptors were obtained from a girl between 10 and 17 years old with multiple sclerosis. Both conserved end residues are part of each CDR3. D genes are given only for firm matches. Clone size is shown for a subset of rows, as once, few, many or a class of expanded clone.

11	few	TRBV15	TRBJ2-7	.	CATSGGYEQYF	TGTGCCACCAGCGGGGGGTACGAGCAGTACTTC
14	.	TRBV20-1	TRBJ2-7	.	CSASSGRSSYEQYF	TGCAGTGCTAGTTCGGGTAGAAGCTCCTACGAGCAGTACTTC
15	.	TRBV5-1	TRBJ2-3	.	CASSLTPVNADTQYF	TGCGCCAGCAGTCTCACGCCAGTCAATGCAGATACGCAGTATTTT
14	.	TRBV7-2	TRBJ2-5	.	CASSWAPGRETQYF	TGTGCCAGCAGCTGGGCCCCAGGTCGAGAGACCCAGTACTTC
15	few	TRBV5-1	TRBJ2-7	TRBD1	CASSGGQGVSYEQYF	TGCGCCAGCAGCGGAGGACAGGGTGTTTCCTACGAGCAGTACTTC
14	.	TRBV25-1	TRBJ2-7	.	CASSGIASSYEQYF	TGTGCCAGCAGTGGGATTGCGAGCTCCTACGAGCAGTACTTC
18	.	TRBV7-3	TRBJ2-6	.	CASSRLTSGPSGANVLTF	TGTGCCAGCAGCCGGTTAACCTCAGGGCCCTCTGGGGCCAACGTCCTGACTTTC
15	.	TRBV6-6	TRBJ2-1	TRBD2	CASSRAGRGSYEQFF	TGTGCCAGCTCAAGAGCGGGAAGAGGGTCTTACGAGCAGTTCTTC
14	.	TRBV27	TRBJ2-5	.	CASSLEGEQETQYF	TGTGCCAGCAGTTTAGAAGGAGAACAAGAGACCCAGTACTTC
13	.	TRBV19	TRBJ1-2	TRBD1	CASTTQGQGRYTF	TGTGCCAGTACCACCCAAGGACAGGGCCGCTACACCTTC
13	.	TRBV6-5	TRBJ2-7	TRBD2	CASRRGLDYEQYF	TGTGCCAGCAGACGAGGACTAGACTACGAGCAGTACTTC
16	few	TRBV9	TRBJ2-7	TRBD2	CASSGGPLGRAYEQYF	TGTGCCAGCAGCGGAGGCCCCCTTGGGAGGGCCTACGAGCAGTACTTC
16	few	TRBV20-1	TRBJ2-5	.	CSAIADSGVGKETQYF	TGCAGTGCTATCGCGGATTCGGGAGTCGGAAAGGAGACCCAGTACTTC
19	.	TRBV5-5	TRBJ2-2	TRBD2	CASSLPASGSRANTGELFF	TGTGCCAGCAGCTTGCCGGCTAGCGGGAGTCGGGCGAACACCGGGGAGCTGTTTTTT
18	.	TRBV7-9	TRBJ2-6	TRBD1	CASSSNRDSPSGANVLTF	TGTGCCAGCAGCTCGAACCGGGACAGTCCTTCTGGGGCCAACGTCCTGACTTTC
14	.	TRBV7-2	TRBJ2-7	TRBD2	CASSPTSGQEAQYF	TGTGCCAGCAGCCCAACTAGCGGACAAGAGGCCCAGTACTTC
17	few	TRBV20-1	TRBJ2-7	TRBD2	CSARDRLAGWGIGEQYF	TGCAGTGCTAGAGATCGTCTAGCGGGGTGGGGGATTGGAGAGCAGTACTTC
14	.	TRBV5-1	TRBJ1-2	.	CASSLAIQDYGYTF	TGCGCCAGCAGCTTGGCCATACAGGACTATGGCTACACCTTC
11	.	TRBV20-1	TRBJ1-2	.	CSARMGGGYTF	TGCAGTGCTAGAATGGGGGGCGGCTACACCTTC
15	.	TRBV28	TRBJ1-5	.	CASSLHGSGGQPQHF	TGTGCCAGCAGTTTACACGGATCAGGTGGTCAGCCCCAGCATTTT
12	.	TRBV5-6	TRBJ1-1	.	CASSLRGKEAFF	TGTGCCAGCAGTCTTCGGGGGAAGGAGGCTTTCTTT
14	.	TRBV14	TRBJ1-2	.	CASSPGIRNYGYTF	TGTGCCAGCAGCCCCGGGATTCGAAACTATGGCTACACCTTC
14	once	TRBV2	TRBJ2-1	.	CASSDSDSYNEQFF	TGTGCCAGCAGTGACAGCGACAGCTACAATGAGCAGTTCTTC
12	.	TRBV10-3	TRBJ1-5	.	CAISPVNQPQHF	TGTGCCATCTCCCCAGTCAATCAGCCCCAGCATTTT
14	.	TRBV21-1	TRBJ1-2	.	CASSDTGQGGGYTF	TGTGCCAGCAGCGATACTGGACAGGGAGGGGGCTACACCTTC
16	.	TRBV28	TRBJ2-1	TRBD2	CASRRLLAGVWNEQFF	TGTGCCAGCAGGCGTCTACTAGCGGGAGTGTGGAATGAGCAGTTCTTC
17	.	TRBV15	TRBJ1-1	TRBD1	CATSRDWVDRAATEAFF	TGTGCCACCAGCAGAGATTGGGTTGACAGGGCTGCGACTGAAGCTTTCTTT
13	once	TRBV20-1	TRBJ2-7	TRBD2	CSAKSGRADEQYF	TGCAGTGCCAAAAGCGGGAGGGCCGACGAGCAGTACTTC
15	few	TRBV30	TRBJ2-5	TRBD2	CAWSAGLAGQETQYF	TGTGCCTGGAGCGCGGGACTAGCGGGCCAAGAGACCCAGTACTTC
13	.	TRBV6-2/TRBV6-3	TRBJ2-5	.	CASSYGDLQTAYF	TGTGCCAGCAGTTACGGAGATCTGCAAACTGCGTACTTC
17	.	TRBV7-9	TRBJ2-4	TRBD2	CASSLGLADGRADIQYF	TGTGCCAGCAGCTTAGGACTAGCGGACGGACGGGCCGACATTCAGTACTTC
13	few	TRBV27	TRBJ1-2	.	CASSFGRDNGYTF	TGTGCCAGCAGTTTTGGCAGGGATAATGGCTACACCTTC
13	.	TRBV27	TRBJ2-5	.	CASSWGPGETQYF	TGTGCCAGCAGTTGGGGGCCCGGGGAGACCCAGTACTTC
15	.	TRBV27	TRBJ2-5	TRBD2	CASSLGLANPGEQYF	TGTGCCAGCAGTTTGGGACTAGCGAACCCGGGTGAGCAGTACTTC
15	.	TRBV29-1	TRBJ2-1	TRBD2	CSVGAVAGLLNEQFF	TGCAGCGTGGGGGCCGTAGCGGGATTGTTAAATGAGCAGTTCTTC
12	.	TRBV20-1	TRBJ2-1	TRBD2	CSAHGLEGLWFF	TGCAGTGCCCATGGACTAGAAGGATTGTGGTTCTTC
16	.	TRBV7-2	TRBJ1-2	TRBD1	CASSLGQGADNYGYTF	TGTGCCAGCAGCTTAGGACAGGGCGCGGATAACTATGGCTACACCTTC
14	once	TRBV24-1	TRBJ1-2	.	CATSDLDRSYGYTF	TGTGCCACCAGTGATTTGGACAGGTCCTATGGCTACACCTTC
13	.	TRBV29-1	TRBJ2-7	.	CSVEGGQFYEQYF	TGCAGCGTTGAAGGAGGCCAGTTTTACGAGCAGTACTTC
15	few	TRBV4-2	TRBJ2-7	TRBD2	CASSQDLAASYEQYF	TGTGCCAGCAGCCAAGATCTAGCGGCCTCCTACGAGCAGTACTTC
16	.	TRBV29-1	TRBJ2-5	.	CSVRSPTSGSQETQYF	TGCAGCGTTAGATCCCCGACTAGTGGATCCCAAGAGACCCAGTACTTC
16	.	TRBV5-1	TRBJ2-3	TRBD2	CASSATSGGGTDTQYF	TGCGCCAGCAGCGCTACTAGCGGAGGGGGCACAGATACGCAGTATTTT
13	few	TRBV5-1	TRBJ2-5	.	CASNPLGRETQYF	TGCGCCAGCAACCCCTTGGGGAGGGAGACCCAGTACTTC
13	.	TRBV11-3	TRBJ2-5	.	CTSSLSPVETQYF	TGTACCAGCAGCTTAAGCCCGGTGGAGACCCAGTACTTC
15	few	TRBV7-3	TRBJ2-3	TRBD2	CASSLSGTRKDTQYF	TGTGCCAGCAGCTTAAGTGGGACTAGGAAAGATACGCAGTATTTT
13	many	TRBV27	TRBJ1-2	.	CASSLQGVEGYTF	TGTGCCAGCAGTCTACAGGGAGTAGAGGGCTACACCTTC
13	.	TRBV5-1	TRBJ2-5	.	CASSFLARETQYF	TGCGCCAGCAGCTTTTTAGCGAGGGAGACCCAGTACTTC
15	many	TRBV6-1	TRBJ2-7	TRBD2	CASSEGLAGSYEQYF	TGTGCCAGCAGTGAAGGACTAGCGGGATCCTACGAGCAGTACTTC
12	few	TRBV20-1	TRBJ2-5	.	CSTSGAGETQYF	TGCAGTACTTCAGGGGCAGGAGAGACTCAGTACTTC
13	.	TRBV6-4	TRBJ1-1	.	CASSESVNTEAFF	TGTGCCAGCAGTGAGTCAGTGAACACTGAAGCTTTCTTT
18	.	TRBV11-2	TRBJ2-5	TRBD2	CASSLAGTSGSSSETQYF	TGTGCCAGCAGCTTGGCCGGGACTAGCGGGAGCAGTTCAGAGACCCAGTACTTC
15	.	TRBV4-3	TRBJ2-7	TRBD1	CASSQWTGASYEQYF	TGCGCCAGCAGCCAATGGACAGGGGCCTCCTACGAGCAGTACTTC
16	.	TRBV12-3/TRBV12-4	TRBJ2-1	TRBD2	CASSPERGGPKDEQFF	TGTGCCAGCAGTCCGGAGCGGGGAGGGCCTAAGGATGAGCAGTTCTTC
15	.	TRBV30	TRBJ2-1	.	CAWSDLRGSYNEQFF	TGTGCCTGGAGTGACCTCAGAGGCTCCTACAATGAGCAGTTCTTC
17	.	TRBV4-3	TRBJ1-5	TRBD1	CASSQDTRGGGDQPQHF	TGCGCCAGCAGCCAAGATACCAGGGGGGGAGGGGATCAGCCCCAGCATTTT
13	.	TRBV12-3/TRBV12-4	TRBJ2-5	.	CASTQAGAETQYF	TGTGCCAGCACTCAGGCGGGGGCGGAGACCCAGTACTTC
14	.	TRBV20-1	TRBJ1-1	.	CSAHRGRGGTEAFF	TGCAGTGCCCACCGAGGACGGGGAGGTACTGAAGCTTTCTTT
18	.	TRBV7-4	TRBJ2-7	TRBD2	CASSLAQRTSGRSGEQYF	TGTGCCAGCAGCTTAGCCCAACGTACTAGCGGGAGATCGGGTGAGCAGTACTTC
15	.	TRBV20-1	TRBJ2-1	TRBD2	CSAATSARTYNEQFF	TGCAGTGCAGCAACTAGCGCCCGCACTTACAATGAGCAGTTCTTC